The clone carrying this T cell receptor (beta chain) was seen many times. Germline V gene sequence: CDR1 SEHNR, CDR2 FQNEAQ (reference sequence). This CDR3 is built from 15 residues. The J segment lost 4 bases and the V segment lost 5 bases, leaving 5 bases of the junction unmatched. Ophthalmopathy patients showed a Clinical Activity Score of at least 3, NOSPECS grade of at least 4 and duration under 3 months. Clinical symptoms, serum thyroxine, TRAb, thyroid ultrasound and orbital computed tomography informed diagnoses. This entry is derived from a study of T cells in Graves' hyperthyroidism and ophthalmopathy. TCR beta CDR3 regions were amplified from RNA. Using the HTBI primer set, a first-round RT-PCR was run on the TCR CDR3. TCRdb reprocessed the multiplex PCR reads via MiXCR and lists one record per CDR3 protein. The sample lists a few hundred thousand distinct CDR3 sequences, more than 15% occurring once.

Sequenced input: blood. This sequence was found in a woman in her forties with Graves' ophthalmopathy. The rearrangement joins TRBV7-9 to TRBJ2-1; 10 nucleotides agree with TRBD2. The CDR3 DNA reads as TGTGCCAGCAGCGGCGGACTAGCGGTTTACAATGAGCAGTTCTTC. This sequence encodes CASSGGLAVYNEQFF.